Each of the 25 T cell receptor beta chains below was sequenced from the same sample in a study of blood T cell repertoires in COVID-19. Produced via immunoSEQ multiplex PCR; TCRdb's table is partial and in-frame only. This sample has roughly 250,000 clones; approximately 82% occur once, and the top ten carry 1.5% to 2%. Specimen: peripheral blood. All receptors derive from a woman of 80 years or more with acute or convalescent COVID-19.

This clone was detected only once. This sequence joins TRBV7-2 and TRBJ2-7, with 11 positions matching TRBD2. CDR1 is SGHTA, CDR2 FQGNSA, per germline. The CDR3 extends over 17 amino acids. The trim removed 3 bases at V and 3 bases at J, leaving 10 bases unmatched. The CDR3, as DNA: TGTGCCAGCAGCTTCGTCCCACTAGCGGGAGTTAACTACGAGCAGTACTTC. Translating gives CASSFVPLAGVNYEQYF.

The chain links TRBV2 to TRBJ1-1; D gene uncertain. The CDR3 contains 16 residues. Trimming removed 4 bases at V and 0 bases at J, with 15 bases between. CDR1 and CDR2 (germline): SNHLY, FYNNEI. The CDR3 sequence: CASSGSLTRMNTEAFF. CDR3 bases: TGTGCCAGCAGTGGGAGCTTAACAAGGATGAACACTGAAGCTTTCTTT.

The chain combines TRBV5-1 with TRBJ2-2; 7 bases agree with TRBD1. The length of the CDR3 is 14 residues. Germline CDR1 SGHRS, CDR2 YFSETQ. V dropped 3 bases and J dropped 2; count of bases not matched to a gene: 1. The CDR3 spells CASSWTGNTGELFF. The CDR3 DNA reads TGCGCCAGCAGCTGGACAGGAAACACCGGGGAGCTGTTTTTT. Together with reference TRBV5-1 and TRBJ2-2, the CDR3 gives the full variable domain: KAGVTQTPRYLIKTRGQQVTLSCSPISGHRSVSWYQQTPGQGLQFLFEYFSETQRNKGNFPGRFSGRQFSNSRSEMNVSTLELGDSALYLCASSWTGNTGELFFGEGSRLTVL.

The V gene is TRBV7-3, the J gene TRBJ2-3, with 7 nucleotides matching TRBD1. The J segment lost 2 bases and the V segment lost 5 bases, leaving 7 bases of the junction unmatched. Germline V gene lookup returns CDR1 SGHTA and CDR2 FQGTGA. The CDR3 is 15 amino acids. CDR3 sequence: CASSVWDSPTDTQYF. The DNA for the CDR3 is TGTGCCAGCAGCGTGTGGGACAGCCCCACAGATACGCAGTATTTT.

The rearrangement uses TRBV5-1 and TRBJ2-2; a weak D match, TRBD2 (5 bases). The CDR3 has 18 amino acids. Trimming removed 0 bases from V and 5 bases from J, with 20 bases in between. The germline V gene encodes CDR1 SGHRS and CDR2 YFSETQ. CDR3 loop: CASSLDPAGSSGTGELFF. CDR3 nucleotides: TGCGCCAGCAGCTTGGATCCCGCGGGCAGCTCCGGGACCGGGGAGCTGTTTTTT.

V gene TRBV5-6 combines with J gene TRBJ2-1; D gene uncertain. The CDR3 totals 11 residues. Germline V lookup: CDR1 SGHDT, CDR2 YYEEEE. V shed 5 bases and J shed 7 bases, with 7 bases lying between them. CDR3 in DNA: TGTGCCAGCAGGGCCAATAATGAGCAGTTCTTC. The encoded protein is CASRANNEQFF.

The chain recombines TRBV6-1 with TRBJ2-2; TRBD2 matches 12 bases. This CDR3 region has 20 residues. Germline values: CDR1 MNHNS, CDR2 SASEGT. With V trimmed by 1 base and J by 0 bases, 9 bases remained unmatched. The DNA for the CDR3 is TGTGCCAGCAGTGAAGTGGACGGACTAGCGGGGTCCGCGAACACCGGGGAGCTGTTTTTT. Its translation: CASSEVDGLAGSANTGELFF.

In the case of this clone: Compared with germline, one end of the junction differs, possibly owing to a read error. The chain carries TRBV7-8 and TRBJ2-7; D perhaps matches TRBD2 (6 bases). The CDR3 is 15 amino acids. The germline CDR1 and CDR2 sequences are SGHVS and FQNEAQ. CDR3 sequence reads: CASSNRFGSSYEQCF. DNA of the CDR3: TGTGCCAGCAGCAACAGATTCGGGAGTTCCTACGAGCAGTGCTTC.

The CDR3 DNA is TGTGCCAGTAGACCACAGGGACAGGGATCGAGCACTGAAGCTTTCTTT. Protein sequence: CASRPQGQGSSTEAFF. The V call is TRBV19, the J call TRBJ1-1, with TRBD1 identical over 9 bases. Germline lookup yields CDR1 LNHDA and CDR2 SQIVND (reference sequence). V lost 6 bases, J lost 4 bases, and 12 bases stayed unmatched. The CDR3 is 16 residues long.

The chain combines TRBV7-2 with TRBJ2-7; 16 bases fit TRBD2. Germline lookup yields CDR1 SGHTA and CDR2 FQGNSA. V shed 5 bases and J 4 bases; nucleotides not matched to a gene: 8. This CDR3 comprises 17 residues. The CDR3 loop is CASSLGTSGGALYEQYF. The CDR3 nucleotides read TGTGCCAGCAGCCTAGGGACTAGCGGGGGGGCCTTGTACGAGCAGTACTTC.

The chain is built from TRBV18 and TRBJ1-1, with 8 positions matching TRBD1. The V segment lost 3 bases and the J segment 4 bases; nucleotides outside the gene matches: 10. The CDR3 is made up of 16 amino acids. Germline V lookup: CDR1 KGHSH, CDR2 LQKENI. The CDR3 protein is CASSPVSGGLVTEAFF. CDR3 in DNA: TGTGCCAGCTCACCGGTGTCAGGGGGCTTAGTCACTGAAGCTTTCTTT.

The chain links TRBV3-1 (or the pseudogene TRBV3-2) to TRBJ1-6; the D gene is possibly TRBD1 (5 bases). With 1 base removed from V and 9 bases from J, the gap between germline ends came to 16 bases. The germline V gene has CDR1 LGHDT and CDR2 YNNKEL (reference sequence). The CDR3 length is 16 residues. CDR3 in DNA: TGTGCCAGCAGCCAAGGAAGCGGGGGGACGGGTTCACCCCTCCACTTT. Amino acids: CASSQGSGGTGSPLHF.

The chain employs TRBV6-6 and TRBJ2-7; 10 positions agree with TRBD1. V shed 5 bases, J shed 4 bases, and the junction held 8 bases outside the gene matches. The CDR3 is 15 residues long. CDR1 MNHNY and CDR2 SVGAGI come from the germline V gene (reference sequence). The CDR3 DNA reads as TGTGCCAGCAGTCCCCGGGACAGGGGAGGATACGAGCAGTACTTC. It encodes CASSPRDRGGYEQYF.

The genes are TRBV7-2 and TRBJ1-6, with unresolved D. Germline-derived CDR1 and CDR2 are SGHTA and FQGNSA. With 1 base removed from V and 7 bases from J, the gap between germline ends came to 14 bases. The CDR3 loop spans 16 amino acids. DNA for the CDR3: TGTGCCAGCAGCTTAGATGGAACTCGCGGGAATTCACCCCTCCACTTT. Translating gives CASSLDGTRGNSPLHF. Full variable domain (remainder filled in from reference TRBV7-2 and TRBJ1-6): GAGVSQSPSNKVTEKGKDVELRCDPISGHTALYWYRQSLGQGLEFLIYFQGNSAPDKSGLPSDRFSAERTGGSVSTLTIQRTQQEDSAVYLCASSLDGTRGNSPLHFGNGTRLTVT.

The CDR3 DNA follows: TGTGCCAGCAGCACTCCGGGACTACCTAACTACGAGCAGTACTTC. This gives the protein CASSTPGLPNYEQYF. The chain uses TRBV7-2 and TRBJ2-7; 7 bases are shared with TRBD2. The junction had 10 bases not matched to a gene; V was cut back by 5 bases and J by 3 bases. The CDR3 is 15 amino acids. The V gene's germline CDR1 is SGHTA and CDR2 FQGNSA.

The chain recombines TRBV5-5 with TRBJ1-2; D gene ambiguous. The CDR3 has 12 amino acids. V lost 0 bases, J lost 5 bases, and 5 bases lay in between. Germline CDR1 SGHKS, CDR2 YYEKEE (reference sequence). CDR3 in DNA: TGTGCCAGCAGCTTGGCCTTGTATGGCTACACCTTC. This translates into CASSLALYGYTF.

The rearrangement links TRBV6-1 to TRBJ2-3; 12 bases agree with TRBD1. The CDR3 spans 16 residues. Germline CDR1 reads MNHNS; CDR2 reads SASEGT. V lost 4 bases to trimming and J lost 1 base; unmatched junction nucleotides: 3. The CDR3, as DNA: TGTGCCAGCAGTGGGGACAGGGGGCGGGGCACAGATACGCAGTATTTT. It yields the protein CASSGDRGRGTDTQYF.

V gene TRBV6-1 combines with J gene TRBJ2-3, with 11 nucleotides matching TRBD2. This CDR3 has 16 amino acids. J lost 6 bases, V lost 3 bases, and 8 bases had no gene match. Germline V gives CDR1 MNHNS, CDR2 SASEGT. The CDR3 is CASSDWTSGFLDTQYF. The CDR3 bases are TGTGCCAGCAGTGATTGGACTAGCGGGTTTCTGGATACGCAGTATTTT.

This chain uses TRBV28 with TRBJ2-2; maybe TRBD1 (5 bases). The CDR3 spans 14 residues. Germline lookup yields CDR1 MDHEN and CDR2 SYDVKM. Between the trimmed V and J ends, which lost 4 bases and 3 bases, there was a span of 9 bases. In nucleotides, the CDR3 is TGTGCCAGCAGTTGGCCCAGGGACACCGGGGAGCTGTTTTTT. This encodes CASSWPRDTGELFF.

The chain employs TRBV7-8 and TRBJ2-7; D is possibly TRBD2 (6 bases). This CDR3 has 13 residues. Germline V gene lookup returns CDR1 SGHVS and CDR2 FQNEAQ. V lost 2 bases and J 6 bases, leaving 11 bases between the germline ends. CDR3 protein: CASSLRRDGEQYF. The DNA of the CDR3 is TGTGCCAGCAGCTTACGGAGGGACGGCGAGCAGTACTTC.

The CDR3, as DNA: TGTGCCAGCAGCTTATGGGCAGGGGGCCTTAGCGAGCAGTACTTC. It is translated as CASSLWAGGLSEQYF. The chain couples TRBV7-9 to TRBJ2-7; 8 nucleotides agree with TRBD1. Germline loops: CDR1 SEHNR, CDR2 FQNEAQ (reference sequence). There are 15 residues in the CDR3. V lost 2 bases to trimming and J lost 6 bases; unmatched junction nucleotides: 9.

The chain joins TRBV7-9 to TRBJ2-3; maybe TRBD2 (6 bases). CDR3 length: 14 amino acids. Germline CDR1 is SEHNR and CDR2 is FQNEAQ (reference sequence). Trimming pared 5 bases from V and 5 bases from J, leaving 14 bases between. The CDR3 here is CASSPPGRRDTQYF. The CDR3 coding sequence is TGTGCCAGCAGCCCCCCGGGGAGGAGAGATACGCAGTATTTT.

The chain combines TRBV27 with TRBJ2-7; 7 nucleotides match TRBD1. V dropped 0 bases and J dropped 3; count of bases not matched to a gene: 8. Germline assignment: CDR1 MNHEY and CDR2 SMNVEV (reference sequence). The CDR3 spans 16 residues. CDR3 loop: CASSLSLRQGFYEQYF. As DNA, the CDR3 is TGTGCCAGCAGTTTATCCCTAAGACAGGGCTTCTACGAGCAGTACTTC.

This chain joins TRBV5-6 and TRBJ2-5, with D unclear. The CDR3 runs 15 residues. CDR1 and CDR2 (germline): SGHDT, YYEEEE. Trimming pared 0 bases from V and 2 bases from J, leaving 11 bases between. The CDR3 coding sequence is TGTGCCAGCAGCTTGGAGAGTTTAACTCAAGAGACCCAGTACTTC. This translates into CASSLESLTQETQYF.

This chain connects TRBV7-9 to TRBJ2-1, with D perhaps TRBD1 (6 bases). Per the germline V gene, CDR1 is SEHNR and CDR2 is FQNEAQ (reference sequence). This CDR3 contains 19 residues. The V gene lost 1 base and the J gene lost 1 base, with 20 bases spanning the gap. In nucleotides, the CDR3 is TGTGCCAGCAGCTTAGTAGGTGGGACATGGTCCGCTTCCTACAATGAGCAGTTCTTC. This translates into CASSLVGGTWSASYNEQFF.